This entry lists 32 T cell receptor beta chains sequenced from one sample in a study of T cells in localized non-small cell lung cancer. Some clones are missing from TCRdb's copy, which holds only in-frame ones; the method was immunoSEQ multiplex PCR. The repertoire holds roughly 34,000 clones, with about nine tenths as singletons. The sample here was peripheral blood, taken before any cancer treatment. The source is a male donor aged 60 or over with stage III lung adenocarcinoma.

The chain joins TRBV4-1 to TRBJ2-4; possibly TRBD2 for D (5 bases). The V end was cut by 0 bases, the J end by 2 bases, with 17 bases between. The CDR3 sequence is 18 residues long. Germline V gene data show CDR1 as MGHRA and CDR2 as YSYEKL. As DNA, the CDR3 is TGCGCCAGCAGCCAAGATAACCAGGCGGGTGGGTCCAAAAACATTCAGTACTTC. Encoded protein: CASSQDNQAGGSKNIQYF.

A single count supports this clone. The gene calls are TRBV29-1 and TRBJ2-1; possibly TRBD2 for D (6 bases). CDR3 length equals 12 residues. Trimming took off 5 bases at V and 8 bases at J, with 13 bases between the two ends. Per the germline V gene, CDR1 is SQVTM and CDR2 is ANQGSEA. CDR3 sequence: CSVLAFFYEQFF. DNA for the CDR3: TGCAGCGTTCTAGCGTTCTTCTATGAGCAGTTCTTC.

The chain employs TRBV28 and TRBJ1-1, with TRBD1 as a possible D gene (6 bases). Trimming stripped 4 bases from V and 1 base from J, with 13 bases between. From germline, CDR1 is MDHEN and CDR2 SYDVKM. This CDR3 spans 15 amino acids. The CDR3 reads CASSSSGVTNTEAFF. The CDR3 region has the DNA TGTGCCAGCAGTTCGTCAGGGGTTACGAACACTGAAGCTTTCTTT.

This chain joins TRBV28 and TRBJ1-5; the match to TRBD1 covers 8 bases. Trimming at V came to 2 bases and at J to 5 bases, leaving 5 bases not matched to a gene. The CDR3 consists of 15 residues. Per germline, CDR1 MDHEN and CDR2 SYDVKM. CDR3 in amino acids: CASSLIGQGDQPQHF. CDR3 bases: TGTGCCAGCAGTTTAATAGGACAGGGCGATCAGCCCCAGCATTTT.

The V gene is TRBV5-1, the J gene TRBJ1-2, with D maybe TRBD1 (6 bases). This CDR3 is 14 amino acids long. V dropped 4 bases and J dropped 9 bases, with 19 bases sitting between them. Per germline, CDR1 SGHRS and CDR2 YFSETQ. The CDR3 here is CASSVDSLGGSYTF. The CDR3 DNA reads TGCGCCAGCAGCGTGGACAGCCTCGGAGGGAGCTACACCTTC. Variable domain in full (rest from reference TRBV5-1 and TRBJ1-2): KAGVTQTPRYLIKTRGQQVTLSCSPISGHRSVSWYQQTPGQGLQFLFEYFSETQRNKGNFPGRFSGRQFSNSRSEMNVSTLELGDSALYLCASSVDSLGGSYTFGSGTRLTVV.

The V and J genes are TRBV28 and TRBJ1-2; no firm D call. The CDR3 sequence is 15 residues long. The V end was cut by 8 bases, the J end by 1 base, with 17 bases between. CDR1 and CDR2 (germline): MDHEN, SYDVKM. The DNA of the CDR3 is TGTGCCAGCCGAGATGGTGCAGGTTTTAACTATGGCTACACCTTC. Translation: CASRDGAGFNYGYTF.

J is TRBJ2-7 and V is TRBV7-9; possibly TRBD1 or TRBD2 for D (7 bases each). The length of the CDR3 is 14 residues. The V gene lost 4 bases and the J gene lost 4 bases, with 14 bases spanning the gap. Germline CDR1 reads SEHNR; CDR2 reads FQNEAQ (reference sequence). The CDR3 DNA is TGTGCCAGCAGCTCAAGACAGGGAGGGTACGAGCAGTACTTC. Translation: CASSSRQGGYEQYF.

The J gene is TRBJ2-7, the V gene TRBV14; 9 bases agree with TRBD2. The germline gives CDR1 SGHDN, CDR2 FVKESK. The J segment lost 7 bases and the V segment lost 4 bases, leaving 5 bases of the junction unmatched. CDR3 length equals 13 residues. The DNA for the CDR3 is TGTGCCAGCAGCCCCCGCCTAGCGGGGGAGCAGTACTTC. This encodes CASSPRLAGEQYF.

V and J are TRBV14 and TRBJ2-7; D possibly matches TRBD1 or TRBD2 (6 bases each). With 1 base removed from V and 0 bases from J, the gap between germline ends came to 28 bases. Germline CDR1 and CDR2: SGHDN and FVKESK. The CDR3 has 21 residues. The CDR3 region is CASSQAFGRTAGSMSSYEQYF. For the CDR3, the DNA is TGTGCCAGCAGCCAAGCGTTTGGGAGGACAGCCGGGAGCATGAGCTCCTACGAGCAGTACTTC.

The chain combines TRBV6-1 with TRBJ2-7, with 7 bases identical to TRBD2. CDR3 size: 13 residues. In germline, CDR1 is MNHNS, CDR2 SASEGT. J gave up 7 bases and V 8 bases, and 11 bases lay outside the gene matches. CDR3 sequence (DNA): TGTGCCAGCTTCTGGTACGGGGGAGGGGAGCAGTACTTC. Its protein product is CASFWYGGGEQYF.

In DNA, the CDR3 is TGTGCCAGTAGTATAAACAGACACCCCTACGAGCAGTACTTC. This encodes CASSINRHPYEQYF. This chain connects TRBV19 to TRBJ2-7, with unresolved D. The CDR3 totals 14 residues. Germline V gene lookup returns CDR1 LNHDA and CDR2 SQIVND (reference sequence). The V end was cut by 2 bases, the J end by 2 bases, with 10 bases between.

The V call is TRBV5-1, the J call TRBJ1-3, with 9 bases identical to TRBD1. The junction had 5 bases not matched to a gene; V was cut back by 3 bases and J by 4 bases. Germline V gene sequence: CDR1 SGHRS, CDR2 YFSETQ. There are 15 residues in the CDR3. The CDR3 sequence: CASSWGQGGGNTIYF. CDR3 sequence (DNA): TGCGCCAGCAGCTGGGGACAGGGAGGCGGAAACACCATATATTTT.

V gene TRBV6-1 combines with J gene TRBJ1-1, with TRBD1 matching over 7 bases. V lost 3 bases and J lost 5; bases outside the gene matches: 6. The CDR3 is made up of 14 amino acids. Germline V lookup: CDR1 MNHNS, CDR2 SASEGT. The CDR3 region has the DNA TGTGCCAGCAGTGACGCGTACAGGGGAACTGAAGCTTTCTTT. Its protein product is CASSDAYRGTEAFF.

The chain joins TRBV19 to TRBJ1-2; no clear D gene. Germline-derived CDR1 and CDR2 are LNHDA and SQIVND (reference sequence). Trimming left V 7 bases short and J 5 bases short, with 11 bases between. CDR3 length: 12 residues. The CDR3 region has the DNA TGTGCCAGTACCTCAGTGGGATATGGCTACACCTTC. This encodes CASTSVGYGYTF.

This rearrangement joins TRBV25-1 to TRBJ2-2; TRBD1 matches 9 bases. Germline V gives CDR1 MGHDK, CDR2 SYGVNS. The CDR3 covers 16 residues. Trimming removed 6 bases from V and 3 bases from J; junction bases left unmatched: 8. The CDR3 reads CASRSPGQGHTGELFF. As DNA, the CDR3 is TGTGCCAGCAGGAGCCCGGGACAGGGTCACACCGGGGAGCTGTTTTTT.

This clone has more than one count but fewer than ten. Written as DNA, the CDR3 is TGCGCCAGCAGCTTCGGGTCACAAGAGACCCAGTACTTC. Its protein product is CASSFGSQETQYF. The rearrangement links TRBV5-1 to TRBJ2-5; D is uncertain. Germline V CDR1 and CDR2: SGHRS, YFSETQ. The CDR3 totals 13 residues. Trimming took off 2 bases at V and 2 bases at J, with 7 bases between the two ends. Supplemented by reference TRBV5-1 and TRBJ2-5, the full variable domain reads KAGVTQTPRYLIKTRGQQVTLSCSPISGHRSVSWYQQTPGQGLQFLFEYFSETQRNKGNFPGRFSGRQFSNSRSEMNVSTLELGDSALYLCASSFGSQETQYFGPGTRLLVL.

This clone is a singleton in its sample. The V and J genes are TRBV28 and TRBJ2-5; 9 nucleotides line up with TRBD2. This CDR3 has 15 residues. Germline CDR1 is MDHEN and CDR2 is SYDVKM. V lost 7 bases to trimming and J lost 2 bases; unmatched junction nucleotides: 8. The DNA for the CDR3 is TGTGCCAGCAATGAGCGGGGGGCGACTCAAGAGACCCAGTACTTC. Its protein is CASNERGATQETQYF.

The chain recombines TRBV6-5 with TRBJ1-1; D might be TRBD1 (5 bases). The CDR3 is 13 amino acids. V gave up 8 bases and J gave up 3 bases, with 13 bases separating them. From germline, CDR1 is MNHEY and CDR2 SVGAGI. CDR3 sequence reads: CASGRVEYTEAFF. DNA for the CDR3: TGTGCCAGCGGCAGGGTTGAGTACACTGAAGCTTTCTTT.

The chain couples TRBV5-1 to TRBJ2-3, with unresolved D. The germline V and J ends were trimmed by 4 bases and 6 bases, with 9 bases remaining between them. CDR1 and CDR2 (germline): SGHRS, YFSETQ. The CDR3 sequence is 12 residues long. Here the CDR3 reads CASSQTWDTQYF. The CDR3 DNA sequence: TGCGCCAGCAGCCAAACCTGGGATACGCAGTATTTT. The variable domain in full, completed from reference TRBV5-1 and TRBJ2-3, reads KAGVTQTPRYLIKTRGQQVTLSCSPISGHRSVSWYQQTPGQGLQFLFEYFSETQRNKGNFPGRFSGRQFSNSRSEMNVSTLELGDSALYLCASSQTWDTQYFGPGTRLTVL.

The V and J genes are TRBV7-7 and TRBJ2-1; D is perhaps TRBD2 (5 bases). Germline-derived CDR1 and CDR2 are SSHAT and FNYEAQ (reference sequence). This CDR3 has 15 amino acids. V was clipped by 1 base and J by 1 base, with 8 bases between them. CDR3: CASSLETGSYNEQFF. In DNA, the CDR3 is TGTGCCAGCAGCTTAGAGACGGGATCCTACAATGAGCAGTTCTTC.

The V gene is TRBV14, the J gene TRBJ2-6; D is possibly TRBD2 (5 bases). V gave up 3 bases and J gave up 0 bases, with 18 bases separating them. CDR3 size: 19 residues. CDR1 is SGHDN and CDR2 is FVKESK in the germline V gene. CDR3: CASSHVPGSGSSGANVLTF. The CDR3 DNA is TGTGCCAGCAGCCATGTACCGGGAAGCGGATCCTCTGGGGCCAACGTCCTGACTTTC.

V usage is TRBV9 and J usage is TRBJ1-1; no definite D call. This CDR3 contains 13 residues. The V gene's germline CDR1 is SGDLS and CDR2 YYNGEE. V lost 1 base and J 1 base, leaving 5 bases between the germline ends. CDR3 sequence: CASSVRQNTEAFF. CDR3 DNA: TGTGCCAGCAGCGTAAGACAGAACACTGAAGCTTTCTTT.

The chain couples TRBV9 to TRBJ1-5; tentatively, D is TRBD1 (5 bases). Germline values: CDR1 SGDLS, CDR2 YYNGEE. The CDR3 extends over 15 amino acids. Deletions cut 3 bases from V and 5 bases from J, with 15 bases between. CDR3 DNA sequence: TGTGCCAGCAGCGAGGGGAACAGGCTTCATCAGCCCCAGCATTTT. This translates into CASSEGNRLHQPQHF. Supplemented by reference TRBV9 and TRBJ1-5, the full variable domain reads DSGVTQTPKHLITATGQRVTLRCSPRSGDLSVYWYQQSLDQGLQFLIQYYNGEERAKGNILERFSAQQFPDLHSELNLSSLELGDSALYFCASSEGNRLHQPQHFGDGTRLSIL.

V gene TRBV6-5 combines with J gene TRBJ2-1; D is uncertain. V dropped 2 bases and J dropped 0 bases, with 8 bases sitting between them. Per germline, CDR1 MNHEY and CDR2 SVGAGI. The CDR3 is 15 residues long. For the CDR3, the DNA is TGTGCCAGCAGTTACATGGAGAGCTCCTACAATGAGCAGTTCTTC. Encoded protein: CASSYMESSYNEQFF.

The gene calls are TRBV5-1 and TRBJ1-1; D is perhaps TRBD1 (6 bases). CDR3 length: 14 amino acids. Looked up from germline, CDR1 is SGHRS and CDR2 is YFSETQ. Trimming took 6 bases from V and 0 from J, leaving 12 bases between them. Here the CDR3 reads CASTPGGLNTEAFF. Here the CDR3 DNA reads TGCGCCAGCACCCCTGGGGGGCTGAACACTGAAGCTTTCTTT.

This clone was recorded a few times. The rearrangement uses TRBV6-6 and TRBJ1-3; a weak D match, TRBD1 (5 bases). Germline loops: CDR1 MNHNY, CDR2 SVGAGI (reference sequence). Between the trimmed V and J ends, which lost 7 bases and 8 bases, there was a span of 24 bases. This CDR3 is 16 amino acids long. The CDR3 region is CASTPSQGNALDTIYF. The CDR3 DNA follows: TGTGCCAGCACCCCCTCTCAGGGAAATGCCCTGGACACCATATATTTT.

V and J are TRBV2 and TRBJ2-6; D ambiguous. The germline gives CDR1 SNHLY, CDR2 FYNNEI. V lost 7 bases and J lost 1, with 5 bases in between. CDR3 length equals 13 residues. Written as DNA, the CDR3 is TGTGCCAGCACAGCTTCTGGGGCCAACGTCCTGACTTTC. Translation gives CASTASGANVLTF.

The chain joins TRBV9 to TRBJ1-2, with D unresolved. The ends were cut back, 0 bases at V and 7 bases at J, with 16 bases in the middle. Germline V gene sequence: CDR1 SGDLS, CDR2 YYNGEE. The CDR3 is 15 residues long. The CDR3 DNA follows: TGTGCCAGCAGCGTAGAGGGCTCCCAGGCGCGTGGCTACACCTTC. It is translated as CASSVEGSQARGYTF.

V gene TRBV4-1 combines with J gene TRBJ1-1; 7 bases are shared with TRBD1. The CDR3 length is 16 residues. The V segment lost 5 bases and the J segment 0 bases; nucleotides outside the gene matches: 9. In germline, CDR1 is MGHRA, CDR2 YSYEKL. The CDR3 coding sequence is TGCGCCAGCAGCAAAACCGGGACAGCTTTGAACACTGAAGCTTTCTTT. It translates to CASSKTGTALNTEAFF.

This clone was found once. The genes are TRBV27 and TRBJ1-4, with D possibly being TRBD1 (6 bases). V lost 8 bases, J lost 3 bases, and 13 bases lay in between. Germline V CDR1 and CDR2: MNHEY, SMNVEV (reference sequence). The CDR3 contains 14 residues. Here the CDR3 DNA reads TGTGCCAGCGCATTACAGGGTGCTAATGAAAAACTGTTTTTT. Residues: CASALQGANEKLFF.

The chain joins TRBV9 to TRBJ2-7; the D gene is possibly TRBD1 (7 bases). Trimming pared 4 bases from V and 4 bases from J, leaving 15 bases between. Germline CDR1 reads SGDLS; CDR2 reads YYNGEE. This CDR3 is built from 14 residues. In DNA, the CDR3 is TGTGCCAGCAGCCTTGGGACAGCGGGTTACGAGCAGTACTTC. Its translation: CASSLGTAGYEQYF.

This clone has only a few counts. The chain links TRBV5-1 to TRBJ2-7, with 9 bases matching TRBD2. The ends lost 4 bases at V and 1 base at J; junction bases unmatched: 6. The germline V gene encodes CDR1 SGHRS and CDR2 YFSETQ. This CDR3 comprises 15 residues. The CDR3 region has the DNA TGCGCCAGCAGCCCTAGCGGGGTTTTTTCCTACGAGCAGTACTTC. Protein: CASSPSGVFSYEQYF.